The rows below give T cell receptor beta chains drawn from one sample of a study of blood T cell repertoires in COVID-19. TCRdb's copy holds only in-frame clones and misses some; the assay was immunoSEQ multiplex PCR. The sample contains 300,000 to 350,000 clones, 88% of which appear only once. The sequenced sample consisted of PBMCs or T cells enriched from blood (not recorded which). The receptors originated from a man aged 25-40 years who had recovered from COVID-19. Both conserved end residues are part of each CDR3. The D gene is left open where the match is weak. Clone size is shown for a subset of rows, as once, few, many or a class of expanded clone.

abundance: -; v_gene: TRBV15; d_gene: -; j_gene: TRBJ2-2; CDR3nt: TGTGCCACCAGCGGGACTTTGGAGCTCGGGGAGCTGTTTTTT; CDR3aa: CATSGTLELGELFF
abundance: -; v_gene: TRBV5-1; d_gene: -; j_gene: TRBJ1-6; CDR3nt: TGCGCCAGCAGCTCGGACGGACTTAATTCACCCCTCCACTTT; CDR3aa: CASSSDGLNSPLHF
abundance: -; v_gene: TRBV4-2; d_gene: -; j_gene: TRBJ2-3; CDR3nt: TGTGCCAGCACTCAGGATGGCGGGCCTAGCACAGATACGCAGTATTTT; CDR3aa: CASTQDGGPSTDTQYF
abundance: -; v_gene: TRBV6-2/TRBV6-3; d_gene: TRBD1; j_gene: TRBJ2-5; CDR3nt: TGTGCCAGCAGCCCCCGGGACAGGGGTTTTGAGACCCAGTACTTC; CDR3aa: CASSPRDRGFETQYF
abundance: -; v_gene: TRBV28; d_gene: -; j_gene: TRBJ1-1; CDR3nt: TGTGCCAGCAGTTTAACGCGGGGGTGGAACACTGAAGCTTTCTTT; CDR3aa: CASSLTRGWNTEAFF
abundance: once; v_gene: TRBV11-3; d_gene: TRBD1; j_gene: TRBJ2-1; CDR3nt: TGTGCCAGCAGCAACAGGGGTTCCAACAATGAGCAGTTCTTC; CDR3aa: CASSNRGSNNEQFF
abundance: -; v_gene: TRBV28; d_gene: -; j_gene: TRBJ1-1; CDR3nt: TGTGCCAGCAGGCGGCAAATGAACACTGAAGCTTTCTTT; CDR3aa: CASRRQMNTEAFF
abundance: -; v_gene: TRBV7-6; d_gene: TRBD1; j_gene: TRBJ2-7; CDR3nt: TGTGCCAGCAGCCACGGGATGGACAGGGGGGATAACGAGCAGTACTTC; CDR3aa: CASSHGMDRGDNEQYF
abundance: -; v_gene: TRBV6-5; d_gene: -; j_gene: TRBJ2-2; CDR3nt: TGTGCCAGCACCGTAGGGGGTGGGGTTACCGGGGAGCTGTTTTTT; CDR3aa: CASTVGGGVTGELFF
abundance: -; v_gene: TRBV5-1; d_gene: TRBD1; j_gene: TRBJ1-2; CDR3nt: TGCGCCAGCAGCTTGTGGACAGGGCTCGGATATGGCTACACCTTC; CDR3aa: CASSLWTGLGYGYTF
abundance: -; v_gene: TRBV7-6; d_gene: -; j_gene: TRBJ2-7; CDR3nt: TGTGCCAGCAGCTTAGGGAGGGGTACCCTACGGAATTACGAGCAGTACTTC; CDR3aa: CASSLGRGTLRNYEQYF
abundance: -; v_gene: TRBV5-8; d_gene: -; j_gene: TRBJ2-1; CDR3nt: TGTGCCAGCAGCGGGACTCGATCAAGCTCCTACAATGAGCAGTTCTTC; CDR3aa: CASSGTRSSSYNEQFF
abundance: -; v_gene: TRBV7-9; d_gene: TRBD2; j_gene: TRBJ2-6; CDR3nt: TGTGCCAGCAGCTTCTCCGTGCGGGGGTCACCTGGGGCCAACGTCCTGACTTTC; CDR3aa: CASSFSVRGSPGANVLTF
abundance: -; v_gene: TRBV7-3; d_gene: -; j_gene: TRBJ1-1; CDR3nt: TGTGCCAGCAGCTTATATCTTCGCACTGAAGCTTTCTTT; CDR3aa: CASSLYLRTEAFF
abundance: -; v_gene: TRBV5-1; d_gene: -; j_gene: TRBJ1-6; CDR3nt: TGCGCCAGCAGCTTCGGTCGACAGGTCGGTTCACCCCTCCACTTT; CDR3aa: CASSFGRQVGSPLHF
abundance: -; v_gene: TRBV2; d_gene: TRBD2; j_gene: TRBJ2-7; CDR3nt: TGTGCCAGCGCTCTGGGACTAGCGGGGCGCTACGAGCAGTACTTC; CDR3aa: CASALGLAGRYEQYF
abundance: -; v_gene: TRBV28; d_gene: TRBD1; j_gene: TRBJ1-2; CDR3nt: TGTGCCAGCAGTTATCCTTCCGGGACAGGGACCACTAACTATGGCTACACCTTC; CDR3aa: CASSYPSGTGTTNYGYTF
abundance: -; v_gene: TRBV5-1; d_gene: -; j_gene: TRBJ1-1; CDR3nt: TGCGCCAGCAGCTCCCTGGACGGACAGTCTGAAGCTTTCTTT; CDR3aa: CASSSLDGQSEAFF